This TCR beta chain was captured in a study of multiple sclerosis patients with progressive multifocal leukoencephalopathy. Trimming pared 0 bases from V and 6 bases from J, leaving 11 bases between. CDR3 length: 14 amino acids. Germline assignment: CDR1 SNHLY and CDR2 FYNNEI. This clone showed up just a few times. The protocol was immunoSEQ multiplex PCR, while the TCRdb copy is restricted to in-frame clones and leaves out a portion. The sample holds under 35,000 clones, approximately 90% seen once. Described time point: time of PML onset. The starting material was PBMCs, obtained from a patient treated with natalizumab. The source of this sequence is a middle-aged woman with progressive multifocal leukoencephalopathy. V usage is TRBV2 and J usage is TRBJ1-2; maybe TRBD1 (5 bases). In DNA, the CDR3 is TGTGCCAGCAGTGAAGCGCTTATGGGGGATGGCTACACCTTC. Protein sequence: CASSEALMGDGYTF.